This T cell receptor beta chain was found in a study of radiation and T cells in renal cell carcinoma. Across the study: Nephrectomy followed 15 Gy stereotactic body radiation by 4 weeks.

Time point denoted: baseline pretreatment blood. Described treatment: 15 Gy SBRT to primary tumor, nephrectomy 4 weeks later. Per the germline V gene, CDR1 is LGHNA and CDR2 is YSLEER. The junction had 13 bases not matched to a gene; V was cut back by 5 bases and J by 7 bases. This CDR3 has 16 amino acids. Broader study findings: From baseline, blood top tumor clonotypes peaked at 2 weeks post-radiation.

Sequenced by immunoSEQ multiplex PCR; TCRdb stores in-frame clones only, minus some. Here the sample spans around 140,000 clones, less than 85% being singletons. Points on this clone: The antigen is not known.

The specimen was blood, collected from a patient whose treatment included radiotherapy and nephrectomy. The chain combines TRBV4-3 with TRBJ2-1; TRBD1 agrees at 8 bases. This TCR was recovered from a woman between 50 and 59 years old with renal cell carcinoma. The CDR3 here is CASSIRSQGALNEQFF. DNA for the CDR3: TGCGCCAGCAGCATAAGATCGCAGGGGGCCCTGAATGAGCAGTTCTTC.